A single sample is the source of the 21 T cell receptor beta chains below, sequenced in a study of blood T cell repertoires in COVID-19. Here immunoSEQ multiplex PCR was the method, and the copy in TCRdb shows in-frame clones only, minus some. The sample holds about 36,000 clones, 65% to 80% seen once. Material: peripheral blood. The receptors come from a man between 60 and 75 years old with active COVID-19.

This clone has a handful of counts. The J gene is TRBJ2-7, the V gene TRBV7-2, with D possibly being TRBD1 (5 bases). In germline, CDR1 is SGHTA, CDR2 FQGNSA. The CDR3 contains 14 residues. Trimming removed 6 bases from V and 4 bases from J, with 16 bases in between. The CDR3 loop is CASSPRAGSYEQYF. CDR3 DNA sequence: TGTGCCAGCAGTCCTCGGGCAGGGTCTTACGAGCAGTACTTC.

The chain links TRBV18 to TRBJ1-1; the D is unclear. V was cut by 7 bases and J by 1 base, with 10 bases left in between. This CDR3 comprises 13 residues. Per the germline V gene, CDR1 is KGHSH and CDR2 is LQKENI. The CDR3 spells CASCRGPNTEAFF. For the CDR3, the DNA is TGTGCCAGCTGCCGCGGCCCGAACACTGAAGCTTTCTTT.

The genes are TRBV25-1 and TRBJ1-6, with a tentative D call TRBD1 (6 bases). This CDR3 is 15 amino acids long. Per germline, CDR1 MGHDK and CDR2 SYGVNS. V lost 6 bases to trimming and J lost 11 bases, with 20 bases between them. The CDR3 reads CASREQGQRRPPLHF. CDR3 bases: TGTGCCAGCAGGGAGCAAGGACAGCGGAGGCCACCCCTCCACTTT.

This sequence joins TRBV6-6 and TRBJ2-1, with D tentatively TRBD2 (6 bases). In germline, CDR1 is MNHNY, CDR2 SVGAGI (reference sequence). The V end lost 5 bases, the J end lost 0 bases, and 17 bases lay between the germline ends. This CDR3 has 17 residues. CDR3 in amino acids: CASSPGLGVSSYNEQFF. CDR3 coding DNA: TGTGCCAGCAGTCCGGGACTCGGGGTGAGCTCCTACAATGAGCAGTTCTTC.

The chain recombines TRBV6-5 with TRBJ1-2, with 7 bases aligning to TRBD1. The trim removed 8 bases at V and 4 bases at J, leaving 13 bases unmatched. This CDR3 comprises 15 residues. The germline gives CDR1 MNHEY, CDR2 SVGAGI. CDR3 protein: CASSREGAQGYGYTF. The CDR3 coding sequence is TGTGCCAGCTCGAGAGAGGGGGCGCAGGGCTATGGCTACACCTTC.

This clone turned up a few times. The chain joins TRBV7-2 to TRBJ2-1; D is ambiguous. The CDR3 has 13 residues. The germline gives CDR1 SGHTA, CDR2 FQGNSA. V was shortened by 3 bases and J by 5 bases, with 8 bases between the two germline ends. The CDR3 sequence: CASSLNRDNEQFF. In DNA, the CDR3 is TGTGCCAGCAGCTTGAACCGGGACAATGAGCAGTTCTTC. Using reference TRBV7-2 and TRBJ2-1 for the parts outside the CDR3, the full variable domain is GAGVSQSPSNKVTEKGKDVELRCDPISGHTALYWYRQSLGQGLEFLIYFQGNSAPDKSGLPSDRFSAERTGGSVSTLTIQRTQQEDSAVYLCASSLNRDNEQFFGPGTRLTVL.

This chain connects TRBV5-1 to TRBJ2-3, with 7 bases identical to TRBD1. CDR3 length equals 15 residues. The V and J ends lost 0 bases and 2 bases, in that order; junction bases with no gene match: 3. CDR1 and CDR2 from the germline V gene are SGHRS and YFSETQ. The CDR3 spells CASSLGGGITDTQYF. In DNA form, the CDR3 reads TGCGCCAGCAGCTTGGGAGGGGGCATCACAGATACGCAGTATTTT.

The V gene is TRBV6-5, the J gene TRBJ2-1; the D gene is possibly TRBD2 (6 bases). The V gene lost 7 bases and the J gene lost 9 bases, with 13 bases spanning the gap. Germline values: CDR1 MNHEY, CDR2 SVGAGI. The CDR3 has 12 residues. CDR3 sequence: CASIGTSGEQFF. CDR3 bases: TGTGCCAGCATTGGGACTTCCGGTGAGCAGTTCTTC.

The chain joins TRBV3-1 (or the pseudogene TRBV3-2) to TRBJ1-1; 9 bases are a match to TRBD1. CDR1 and CDR2 from the germline V gene are LGHDT and YNNKEL (reference sequence). V dropped 4 bases and J dropped 0; count of bases not matched to a gene: 3. This CDR3 region has 15 residues. The CDR3 reads CASSRGTGLNTEAFF. As DNA, the CDR3 is TGTGCCAGCAGCCGAGGGACAGGGTTGAACACTGAAGCTTTCTTT.

The rearrangement uses TRBV7-2 and TRBJ2-3, with a tentative D call TRBD1 (6 bases). CDR3 length equals 16 residues. The V and J ends lost 2 bases and 3 bases respectively, with 15 bases between them. CDR1 is SGHTA, CDR2 FQGNSA, per germline. The chain's CDR3 is CASSLRRDTRTDTQYF. Written as DNA, the CDR3 is TGTGCCAGCAGCTTACGTCGGGACACACGAACAGATACGCAGTATTTT.

The chain recombines TRBV27 with TRBJ1-3; 9 positions match TRBD1. The CDR3 spans 15 residues. Germline V gene data show CDR1 as MNHEY and CDR2 as SMNVEV (reference sequence). V lost 6 bases to trimming and J lost 3 bases; unmatched junction nucleotides: 6. The CDR3 region has the DNA TGTGCCAGCAGAATCGGGACAGGGAGTGGAAACACCATATATTTT. This translates into CASRIGTGSGNTIYF.

V usage is TRBV5-1 and J usage is TRBJ1-1; tentative D call: TRBD1 (6 bases). Per germline, CDR1 SGHRS and CDR2 YFSETQ. With 4 bases removed from V and 0 bases from J, the gap between germline ends came to 19 bases. The CDR3 consists of 17 residues. For the CDR3, the DNA is TGCGCCAGCAGCCCTGGCACAGGGATGGCTTTGAACACTGAAGCTTTCTTT. Amino acid sequence: CASSPGTGMALNTEAFF. Full variable domain (outside the CDR3, taken from reference TRBV5-1 and TRBJ1-1): KAGVTQTPRYLIKTRGQQVTLSCSPISGHRSVSWYQQTPGQGLQFLFEYFSETQRNKGNFPGRFSGRQFSNSRSEMNVSTLELGDSALYLCASSPGTGMALNTEAFFGQGTRLTVV.

The V call is TRBV10-1, the J call TRBJ2-3; D is perhaps TRBD1 (6 bases). The germline V gene has CDR1 WNHNN and CDR2 SYGVQD (reference sequence). V was clipped by 6 bases and J by 0 bases, with 16 bases between them. The CDR3 spans 16 residues. CDR3 in DNA: TGCGCCAGCAGGCCCCTTCACAGGGTTAGCACAGATACGCAGTATTTT. Residues: CASRPLHRVSTDTQYF.

The rearrangement joins TRBV6-2 or TRBV6-3 to TRBJ1-1; a possible D gene is TRBD1 (5 bases). Germline CDR1 is MNHEY and CDR2 is SVGEGT. Trimming took off 1 base at V and 0 bases at J, with 9 bases between the two ends. This CDR3 comprises 15 residues. The CDR3 protein is CASSYWGRMNTEAFF. The CDR3, as DNA: TGTGCCAGCAGTTACTGGGGCAGGATGAACACTGAAGCTTTCTTT.

This clone was seen once. V is TRBV5-6 and J is TRBJ2-7, with 8 positions matching TRBD2. With V trimmed by 4 bases and J by 2 bases, 8 bases remained unmatched. The CDR3 extends over 15 amino acids. Germline V CDR1 and CDR2: SGHDT, YYEEEE. This CDR3 reads CASSPLAGGTYEQYF. The CDR3 DNA reads as TGTGCCAGCAGCCCATTGGCGGGGGGAACCTACGAGCAGTACTTC.

The rearrangement uses TRBV18 and TRBJ2-1; TRBD2 agrees at 13 bases. CDR3 size: 15 residues. V lost 3 bases, J lost 8 bases, and 4 bases stayed unmatched. Germline V gene sequence: CDR1 KGHSH, CDR2 LQKENI. In nucleotides, the CDR3 is TGTGCCAGCTCACCTCGGACTAGCGGGGGTGATGAGCAGTTCTTC. Protein product: CASSPRTSGGDEQFF.

This chain uses TRBV7-9 with TRBJ2-3, with 7 bases fitting TRBD1. The J segment lost 5 bases and the V segment lost 5 bases, leaving 13 bases of the junction unmatched. Germline-derived CDR1 and CDR2 are SEHNR and FQNEAQ (reference sequence). The CDR3 runs to 16 residues. CDR3 sequence: CASSRLRGPREDTQYF. CDR3 nucleotides: TGTGCCAGCAGCCGGCTGAGGGGGCCAAGGGAAGATACGCAGTATTTT.

V gene TRBV27 combines with J gene TRBJ2-5; TRBD2 agrees at 7 bases. This CDR3 spans 15 amino acids. Germline V gene lookup returns CDR1 MNHEY and CDR2 SMNVEV (reference sequence). J was trimmed by 4 bases and V by 6 bases; bases with no gene match: 11. CDR3 amino acids: CASRGGTLSIETQYF. DNA for the CDR3: TGTGCCAGCAGGGGGGGGACTCTCTCGATAGAGACCCAGTACTTC.

This clone is a singleton in its sample. This clone may be a read error of a much larger clone one base away. V is TRBV27 and J is TRBJ2-7; 9 positions agree with TRBD1. CDR1 and CDR2 (germline): MNHEY, SMNVEV (reference sequence). V gave up 3 bases and J gave up 2 bases; unmatched junction bases: 2. The CDR3 loop spans 14 amino acids. The CDR3 nucleotides are TGTGCCAGCAGTTTCGGGACAGGGACCTACGAGCAGTACTTC. Translation gives CASSFGTGTYEQYF.

The rearrangement joins TRBV5-4 to TRBJ2-3; 8 bases align to TRBD2. J gave up 1 base and V 0 bases, and 1 base lay outside the gene matches. The CDR3 spans 15 residues. Germline V gene lookup returns CDR1 SGHNT and CDR2 YYREEE (reference sequence). The CDR3 is CASSLVLAGTDTQYF. The CDR3 DNA reads as TGTGCCAGCAGCTTGGTACTAGCGGGCACAGATACGCAGTATTTT.

This chain links TRBV5-1 with TRBJ2-2, with 11 positions matching TRBD2. Trimming cost V 4 bases and J 2 bases; bases outside gene matches: 4. CDR1 SGHRS and CDR2 YFSETQ come from the germline V gene. This CDR3 contains 16 residues. This CDR3 reads CASSLGLAANTGELFF. The CDR3 nucleotides are TGCGCCAGCAGCCTGGGACTAGCGGCCAACACCGGGGAGCTGTTTTTT.